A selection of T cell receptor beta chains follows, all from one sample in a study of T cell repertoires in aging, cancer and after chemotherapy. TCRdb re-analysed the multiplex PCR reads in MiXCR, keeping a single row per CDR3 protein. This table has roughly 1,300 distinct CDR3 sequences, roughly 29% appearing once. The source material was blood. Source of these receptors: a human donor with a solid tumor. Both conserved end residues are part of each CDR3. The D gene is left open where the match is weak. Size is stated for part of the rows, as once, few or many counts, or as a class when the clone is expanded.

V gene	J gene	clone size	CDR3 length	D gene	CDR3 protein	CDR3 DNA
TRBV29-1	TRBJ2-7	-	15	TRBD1	CSVPRDRGEFYEQYF	TGCAGCGTACCAAGGGACAGGGGGGAGTTTTACGAGCAGTACTTC
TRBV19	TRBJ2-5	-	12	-	CASSIGGGTQYF	TGTGCCAGTAGTATAGGGGGAGGGACCCAGTACTTC
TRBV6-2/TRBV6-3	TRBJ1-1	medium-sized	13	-	CASSQQRYTEAFF	TGTGCCAGCAGCCAACAAAGATACACTGAAGCTTTCTTT
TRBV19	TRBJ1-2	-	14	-	CASSIGQGRSGYTF	TGTGCCAGTAGTATCGGCCAGGGTAGGAGTGGCTACACCTTC
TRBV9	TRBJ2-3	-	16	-	CASSVMVGGNTDTQYF	TGTGCCAGCAGCGTAATGGTGGGGGGTAACACAGATACGCAGTATTTT
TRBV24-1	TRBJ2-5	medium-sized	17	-	CATSDLSSRGPGETQYF	TGTGCCACCAGTGATTTGAGTAGTAGGGGTCCGGGAGAGACCCAGTACTTC
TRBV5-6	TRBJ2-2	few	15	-	CASSFGFQDTGELFF	TGTGCCAGCAGCTTTGGTTTCCAGGACACCGGGGAGCTGTTTTTT
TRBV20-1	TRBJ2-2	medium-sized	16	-	CSARDKEGGLTGELFF	TGCAGTGCTAGAGATAAAGAGGGGGGGCTTACCGGGGAGCTGTTTTTT
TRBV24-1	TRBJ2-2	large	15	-	CATSDRYKGTGELFF	TGTGCCACCAGTGACCGGTATAAGGGGACCGGGGAGCTGTTTTTT
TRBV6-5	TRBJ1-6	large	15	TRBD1	CASSYGQGPNSPLHF	TGTGCCAGCAGTTACGGACAGGGCCCCAATTCACCCCTCCACTTT
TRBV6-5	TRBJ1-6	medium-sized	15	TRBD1	CASSYSGQGNSPLHF	TGTGCCAGCAGTTACTCCGGACAGGGGAATTCACCCCTCCACTTT
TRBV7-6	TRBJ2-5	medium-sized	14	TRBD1	CASSSSTGQETQYF	TGTGCCAGCAGCTCCTCGACAGGGCAAGAGACCCAGTACTTC
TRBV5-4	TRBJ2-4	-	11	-	CASSFDKFQYF	TGTGCCAGCAGCTTTGACAAATTTCAGTACTTC
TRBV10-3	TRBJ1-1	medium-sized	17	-	CAISESGGWDQNTEAFF	TGTGCCATCAGTGAGTCCGGAGGTTGGGACCAGAACACTGAAGCTTTCTTT
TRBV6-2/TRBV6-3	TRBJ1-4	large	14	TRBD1	CASRNNRGREKLFF	TGTGCCAGCAGAAACAACAGGGGGCGTGAAAAACTGTTTTTT
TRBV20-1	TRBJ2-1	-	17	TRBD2	CSAIGRGSGGPHNEQFF	TGCAGTGCTATTGGGCGGGGGAGCGGGGGGCCCCACAATGAGCAGTTCTTC
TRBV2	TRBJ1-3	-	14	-	CVTAGAVSGNTIYF	TGTGTCACAGCCGGGGCCGTTTCTGGAAACACCATATATTTT
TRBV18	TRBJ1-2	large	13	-	CASSPGEGYGYTF	TGTGCCAGCTCCCCCGGGGAAGGCTATGGCTACACCTTC
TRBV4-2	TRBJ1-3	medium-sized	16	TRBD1	CASSQGDRASGNTIYF	TGTGCCAGCAGCCAAGGGGACAGGGCTTCCGGAAACACCATATATTTT
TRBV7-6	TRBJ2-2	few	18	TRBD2	CASSLGGLAGGNTGELFF	TGTGCCAGCAGCTTAGGTGGACTAGCGGGGGGAAACACCGGGGAGCTGTTTTTT
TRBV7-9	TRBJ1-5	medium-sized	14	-	CASSSQGQGQPQHF	TGTGCCAGCAGCTCCCAGGGCCAAGGGCAGCCCCAGCATTTT
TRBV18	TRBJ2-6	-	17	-	CASSPVQGNSGANVLTF	TGTGCCAGCTCACCAGTTCAGGGAAACTCTGGGGCCAACGTCCTGACTTTC
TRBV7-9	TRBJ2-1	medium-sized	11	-	CASSLRNEQFF	TGTGCCAGCAGCTTAAGGAATGAGCAGTTCTTC
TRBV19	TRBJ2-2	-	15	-	CASSTSTGIAGELFF	TGTGCCAGTAGTACCAGTACAGGGATCGCCGGGGAGCTGTTTTTT
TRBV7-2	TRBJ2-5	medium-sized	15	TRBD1	CASSSPGGAVETQYF	TGTGCCAGCAGCTCCCCAGGGGGCGCGGTGGAGACCCAGTACTTC
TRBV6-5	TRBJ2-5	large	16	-	CASSYSRGGGGETQYF	TGTGCCAGCAGTTACTCGAGGGGAGGAGGAGGAGAGACCCAGTACTTC